The rows below give T cell receptor beta chains drawn from one sample of a study of blood T cell repertoires in COVID-19. The assay was immunoSEQ multiplex PCR, and TCRdb's table has in-frame clones only and misses some. Among about 400,000 clones listed, around 89% were seen once. The sample consisted of peripheral blood. The origin of the receptors is a man between 40 and 49 years old with acute or convalescent COVID-19. Both conserved end residues are part of each CDR3. The D gene is left open where the match is weak. Size tells how often a clone was seen (once, few, many) or the class of an expanded clone, and some rows leave it out.

v_gene: TRBV4-1; j_gene: TRBJ2-7; d_gene: TRBD2; abundance: .; CDR3nt: TGCGCCAGCAGCCAAGAGAGCGGGAGTGGCTACGAGCAGTACTTC; CDR3aa: CASSQESGSGYEQYF
v_gene: TRBV19; j_gene: TRBJ1-1; d_gene: TRBD1; abundance: .; CDR3nt: TGTGCCAGTAGTACTTCGACAGGGAGGAACACTGAAGCTTTCTTT; CDR3aa: CASSTSTGRNTEAFF
v_gene: TRBV6-5; j_gene: TRBJ1-1; d_gene: TRBD1; abundance: .; CDR3nt: TGTGCCAGCAGCCGGGGGAGGACAGGGGTCACTGAAGCTTTCTTT; CDR3aa: CASSRGRTGVTEAFF
v_gene: TRBV18; j_gene: TRBJ2-7; d_gene: .; abundance: .; CDR3nt: TGTGCCAGCTCACACCGGGACAACTACGAGCAGTACTTC; CDR3aa: CASSHRDNYEQYF
v_gene: TRBV19; j_gene: TRBJ2-2; d_gene: .; abundance: .; CDR3nt: TGTGCCAGTAGTATCTTGGCAGGGGTAACCGGGGAGCTGTTTTTT; CDR3aa: CASSILAGVTGELFF
v_gene: TRBV27; j_gene: TRBJ1-5; d_gene: .; abundance: .; CDR3nt: TGTGCCAGCAGCTACAGGGCAAATCAGCCCCAGCATTTT; CDR3aa: CASSYRANQPQHF
v_gene: TRBV7-2; j_gene: TRBJ2-1; d_gene: TRBD1; abundance: .; CDR3nt: TGTGCCAGCAGCTTAGATTGGGACAGTAGGTACAATGAGCAGTTCTTC; CDR3aa: CASSLDWDSRYNEQFF
v_gene: TRBV3-1/TRBV3-2; j_gene: TRBJ2-7; d_gene: TRBD2; abundance: .; CDR3nt: TGTGCCAGGAGGACTAGCGGGAGGAATTTTGGTTACGAGCAGTACTTC; CDR3aa: CARRTSGRNFGYEQYF
v_gene: TRBV6-5; j_gene: TRBJ1-2; d_gene: TRBD1; abundance: once; CDR3nt: TGTGCCAGCAGTCCCACAGGGGTTTCTAACTATGGCTACACCTTC; CDR3aa: CASSPTGVSNYGYTF
v_gene: TRBV3-1/TRBV3-2; j_gene: TRBJ1-5; d_gene: .; abundance: .; CDR3nt: TGTGCCAGCAGCCAAGATGGGGGGGCTGGGCCCCAGCATTTT; CDR3aa: CASSQDGGAGPQHF
v_gene: TRBV30; j_gene: TRBJ1-1; d_gene: TRBD1; abundance: .; CDR3nt: TGTGCCTGGCTGACAGGGGGCACTGAAGCTTTCTTT; CDR3aa: CAWLTGGTEAFF
v_gene: TRBV10-3; j_gene: TRBJ2-2; d_gene: TRBD2; abundance: .; CDR3nt: TGTGCCATCAGTGAGTCGTCGAGGCTAGCGGGAGGAGGCACCGGGGAGCTGTTTTTT; CDR3aa: CAISESSRLAGGGTGELFF
v_gene: TRBV21-1; j_gene: TRBJ1-2; d_gene: .; abundance: many; CDR3nt: TGTGCCAGCAGCCTAAGGGGGAGTAGCTATGGCTACACCTTC; CDR3aa: CASSLRGSSYGYTF
v_gene: TRBV20-1; j_gene: TRBJ1-1; d_gene: .; abundance: .; CDR3nt: TGCAGTGCTAGTCTAGTTAGGCTTTTAAACACTGAAGCTTTCTTT; CDR3aa: CSASLVRLLNTEAFF
v_gene: TRBV2; j_gene: TRBJ2-1; d_gene: TRBD2; abundance: .; CDR3nt: TGTGCCAGCAGTGAAAGAGTCCTGCGGACTAGCGGGGTAAACAACAATGAGCAGTTCTTC; CDR3aa: CASSERVLRTSGVNNNEQFF
v_gene: TRBV10-3; j_gene: TRBJ1-6; d_gene: TRBD1; abundance: .; CDR3nt: TGTGCCATTGGTACGGGACAGATAAATTCACCCCTCCACTTT; CDR3aa: CAIGTGQINSPLHF
v_gene: TRBV5-5; j_gene: TRBJ1-1; d_gene: TRBD1; abundance: .; CDR3nt: TGTGCCAGCACCTTGACAGGGGAGGACACTGAAGCTTTCTTT; CDR3aa: CASTLTGEDTEAFF
v_gene: TRBV2; j_gene: TRBJ1-5; d_gene: TRBD1; abundance: .; CDR3nt: TGTGCCAGCCAAGAAGAGACAGGGGGCAATCAGCCCCAGCATTTT; CDR3aa: CASQEETGGNQPQHF
v_gene: TRBV4-3; j_gene: TRBJ1-5; d_gene: TRBD1; abundance: .; CDR3nt: TGCGCCAGCAGCCTTACAGGGGATAGCAATCAGCCCCAGCATTTT; CDR3aa: CASSLTGDSNQPQHF
v_gene: TRBV24-1; j_gene: TRBJ1-2; d_gene: .; abundance: few; CDR3nt: TGTGCCACCAGCCCCGGCGAGGCCCGCGGCTACACCTTC; CDR3aa: CATSPGEARGYTF
v_gene: TRBV7-9; j_gene: TRBJ2-7; d_gene: TRBD2; abundance: .; CDR3nt: TGTGCCAGCGGGGACTACTACGAGCAGTACTTC; CDR3aa: CASGDYYEQYF
v_gene: TRBV2; j_gene: TRBJ2-1; d_gene: .; abundance: .; CDR3nt: TGTGCCAGCACTCTTTGGGACCGGGCCTCAGGAGGGAATGAGCAGTTCTTC; CDR3aa: CASTLWDRASGGNEQFF
v_gene: TRBV9; j_gene: TRBJ2-3; d_gene: .; abundance: .; CDR3nt: TGTGCCAGCAGCGTAGGGAATAGCCAAGATACGCAGTATTTT; CDR3aa: CASSVGNSQDTQYF
v_gene: TRBV10-3; j_gene: TRBJ2-3; d_gene: .; abundance: .; CDR3nt: TGTGCCATCAGGACGGGGAACCTGGGCACAGATACGCAGTATTTT; CDR3aa: CAIRTGNLGTDTQYF
v_gene: TRBV11-2; j_gene: TRBJ1-3; d_gene: .; abundance: .; CDR3nt: TGTGCCAGCAGCTTTTGGGGAGCGGGGGCTGGAAACACCATATATTTT; CDR3aa: CASSFWGAGAGNTIYF
v_gene: TRBV6-2/TRBV6-3; j_gene: TRBJ2-7; d_gene: .; abundance: .; CDR3nt: TGTGCCAGCAGTTACGAGTTGGGCAGGCCCTACGAGCAGTACTTC; CDR3aa: CASSYELGRPYEQYF
v_gene: TRBV10-1; j_gene: TRBJ1-1; d_gene: .; abundance: .; CDR3nt: TGCGCCAGCAGTGAGTCGAACAGGGCTGAAGCTTTCTTT; CDR3aa: CASSESNRAEAFF
v_gene: TRBV30; j_gene: TRBJ2-7; d_gene: TRBD1; abundance: .; CDR3nt: TGTGCCTGGAGTAACAGGGGCTACGAGCAGTACTTC; CDR3aa: CAWSNRGYEQYF
v_gene: TRBV7-3; j_gene: TRBJ2-3; d_gene: TRBD2; abundance: .; CDR3nt: TGTGCCAGCAGCCCCCTGGGGAGGGCGGATACGCAGTATTTT; CDR3aa: CASSPLGRADTQYF
v_gene: TRBV27; j_gene: TRBJ2-7; d_gene: .; abundance: .; CDR3nt: TGTGCCAGCAGTGCGGACAGTCCCTACGAGCAGTACTTC; CDR3aa: CASSADSPYEQYF
v_gene: TRBV9; j_gene: TRBJ2-1; d_gene: .; abundance: .; CDR3nt: TGTGCCAGCAGCGTACTGCTGGGGCGGGGTACTGACAATGAGCAGTTCTTC; CDR3aa: CASSVLLGRGTDNEQFF
v_gene: TRBV12-3/TRBV12-4; j_gene: TRBJ2-2; d_gene: .; abundance: .; CDR3nt: TGTGCCAGCAGTTTATGGGGCTCCGGGGAGCTGTTTTTT; CDR3aa: CASSLWGSGELFF
v_gene: TRBV12-3/TRBV12-4; j_gene: TRBJ1-2; d_gene: .; abundance: .; CDR3nt: TGTGCCAGCAGTTTCAACAGTTTTCGTGGCTACACCTTC; CDR3aa: CASSFNSFRGYTF
v_gene: TRBV5-4; j_gene: TRBJ1-1; d_gene: .; abundance: few; CDR3nt: TGTGCCAGCAGTCCGGGGGACGGGAGAACTTTCTTT; CDR3aa: CASSPGDGRTFF
v_gene: TRBV6-5; j_gene: TRBJ2-7; d_gene: .; abundance: .; CDR3nt: TGTGCCAGCAGACGGGTCAGGGAATTTGGTGAGCAGTACTTC; CDR3aa: CASRRVREFGEQYF
v_gene: TRBV5-6; j_gene: TRBJ1-2; d_gene: .; abundance: .; CDR3nt: TGTGCCAGCACACCATGGGGGGTTGGTAACTATGGCTACACCTTC; CDR3aa: CASTPWGVGNYGYTF